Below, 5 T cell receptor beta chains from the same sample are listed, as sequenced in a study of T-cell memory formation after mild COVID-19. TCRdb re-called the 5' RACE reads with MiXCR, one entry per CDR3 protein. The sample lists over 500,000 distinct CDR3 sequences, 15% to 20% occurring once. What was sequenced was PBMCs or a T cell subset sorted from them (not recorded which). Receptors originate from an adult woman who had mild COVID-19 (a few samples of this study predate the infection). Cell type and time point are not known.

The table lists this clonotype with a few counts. This CDR3 is CSASWGRVDQPQHF. The CDR3 coding sequence is TGCAGTGCTAGCTGGGGTAGGGTGGATCAGCCCCAGCATTTT. The rearrangement links TRBV20-1 to TRBJ1-5; D ambiguous. Germline V CDR1 and CDR2: DFQATT, SNEGSKA (reference sequence). Deletions cut 3 bases from V and 5 bases from J, with 14 bases between. This CDR3 comprises 14 residues.

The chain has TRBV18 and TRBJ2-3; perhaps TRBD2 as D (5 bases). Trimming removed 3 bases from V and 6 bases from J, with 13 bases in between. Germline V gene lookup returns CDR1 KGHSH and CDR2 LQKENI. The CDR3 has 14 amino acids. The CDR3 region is CASSPNGRGDTQYF. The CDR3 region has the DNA TGTGCCAGCTCACCGAATGGGCGAGGGGATACGCAGTATTTT.

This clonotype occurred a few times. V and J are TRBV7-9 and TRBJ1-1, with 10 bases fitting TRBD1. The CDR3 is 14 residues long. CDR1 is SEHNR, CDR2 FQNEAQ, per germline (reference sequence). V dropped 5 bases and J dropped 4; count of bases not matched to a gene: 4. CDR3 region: CASSTTGGFTEAFF. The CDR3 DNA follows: TGTGCCAGCAGCACGACAGGGGGCTTCACTGAAGCTTTCTTT.

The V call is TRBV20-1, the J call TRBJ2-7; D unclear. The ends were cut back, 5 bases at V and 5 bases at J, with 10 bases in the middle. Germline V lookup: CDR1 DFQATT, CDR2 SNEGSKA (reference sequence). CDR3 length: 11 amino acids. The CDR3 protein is CSAVILNEQYF. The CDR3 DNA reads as TGCAGTGCTGTTATACTCAACGAGCAGTACTTC.

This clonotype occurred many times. The DNA of the CDR3 is TGTGCCAGCAGTGAATGGGGACAGGCCCCTGGAAACACCATATATTTT. This sequence encodes CASSEWGQAPGNTIYF. V and J are TRBV6-1 and TRBJ1-3, with 8 bases aligning to TRBD1. With 2 bases clipped from V and 2 bases from J, the junction kept 5 bases outside the gene matches. This CDR3 has 16 residues. Germline CDR1 reads MNHNS; CDR2 reads SASEGT.